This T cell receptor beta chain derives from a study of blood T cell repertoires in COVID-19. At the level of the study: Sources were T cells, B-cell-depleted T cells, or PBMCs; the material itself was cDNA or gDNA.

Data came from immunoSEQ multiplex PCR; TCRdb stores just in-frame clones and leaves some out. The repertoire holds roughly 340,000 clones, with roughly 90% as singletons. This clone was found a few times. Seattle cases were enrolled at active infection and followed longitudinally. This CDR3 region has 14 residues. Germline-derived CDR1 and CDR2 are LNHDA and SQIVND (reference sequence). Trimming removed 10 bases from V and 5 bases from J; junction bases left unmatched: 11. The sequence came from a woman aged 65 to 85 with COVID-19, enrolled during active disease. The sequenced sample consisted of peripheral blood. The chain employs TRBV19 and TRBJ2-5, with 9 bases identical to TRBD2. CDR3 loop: CATRASGGRETQYF. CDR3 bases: TGTGCCACGAGGGCGAGCGGGGGGCGGGAGACCCAGTACTTC.